This TCR beta chain derives from a study of neurological immune-mediated disorders. Overall study findings and caveats: Association with the multiple sclerosis repertoire cluster was not found for any clinical or MRI feature. Across subjects, expanded clones had no CDR3 amino acid sequences in common, pointing to private repertoires in all groups.

Each CDR3 protein gets one entry after TCRdb re-called the 5' RACE reads with MiXCR. The sample records around 50,000 distinct CDR3 sequences, under 4.5% being singletons. V was pared by 3 bases and J by 4 bases, with 9 bases between. Germline CDR1 and CDR2: DFQATT and SNEGSKA (reference sequence). The CDR3 length is 12 residues. 2 million unsorted PBMCs were stored in RNAlater at -80 °C before RNA extraction. This clonotype was recorded at least ten times. The antigen remains undetermined. Sequencing was carried out using PBMCs. V is TRBV20-1 and J is TRBJ1-2, with D unclear. This TCR derives from a woman younger than 45 with multiple sclerosis. This CDR3 reads CSASPTAYGYTF. The CDR3 DNA reads as TGCAGTGCTAGCCCAACAGCCTATGGCTACACCTTC.